This T cell receptor (beta chain) originates from a study of control samples from healthy donors and cancer patients. The repertoire was sequenced with immunoSEQ multiplex PCR; TCRdb's copy has only in-frame clones and lacks some. The sample consists of roughly 41,000 clones, around 94% of them appearing once. The source material was blood. The receptor's source is a man in his 60s in good health.

The CDR3 DNA is TGTGCCATCAGTGAGTCGGGGGCTAGCGGGAAGGTTGAGCAGTTCTTC. Its translation: CAISESGASGKVEQFF. J is TRBJ2-1 and V is TRBV10-3; the match to TRBD2 covers 9 bases. Trimming cost V 0 bases and J 9 bases; bases outside gene matches: 9. Germline CDR1 and CDR2: ENHRY and SYGVKD. The CDR3 runs 16 residues.